These T cell receptor beta chains were read from a single sample in a study of OX40 agonist ivuxolimab in advanced cancers. Sequencing used immunoSEQ multiplex PCR; TCRdb keeps in-frame clones, though not all of them. The sample includes 95,000 to 100,000 clones, about 79% of them seen just once. Sequencing was performed on CD4+ or CD8+ T cells sorted from blood, taken in a trial of the OX40 agonist ivuxolimab. These receptors came from an adult with an advanced solid tumor such as melanoma, head and neck, liver or kidney cancer. CDR3s include the opening cysteine and the closing phenylalanine or tryptophan. A D gene is named only where the DNA matches it firmly. The size entry is marked missing in some rows and otherwise reads once, few, many or a size class.

v_gene	len	abundance	j_gene	d_gene	CDR3nt	CDR3aa
TRBV19	14	.	TRBJ2-2	.	TGTGCCAGTATGGAGGCAGAAAACACCGGGGAGCTGTTTTTT	CASMEAENTGELFF
TRBV28	16	.	TRBJ2-1	TRBD2	TGTGCCAGCAGTTCCCCCGGACTAGCGGGGGGGCCGGGTCAGTTCTTC	CASSSPGLAGGPGQFF
TRBV21-1	15	.	TRBJ2-1	.	TGTGCCAGCAGCAAAGCGTCTCCTCAGGGCAGTGAGCAGTTCTTC	CASSKASPQGSEQFF
TRBV7-9	15	.	TRBJ2-7	.	TGTGCCAGCAGCTACGACGGCGGCGCTGCCTACGAGCAGTACTTC	CASSYDGGAAYEQYF
TRBV27	17	.	TRBJ1-1	.	TGTGCCAGCAGTTTATCACCCCTCTTGGGCGGGAGTACTGAAGCTTTCTTT	CASSLSPLLGGSTEAFF
TRBV5-8	16	.	TRBJ1-6	.	TGTGCCAGCAGCTTACACATGAGCTCCTATAATTCACCCCTCCACTTT	CASSLHMSSYNSPLHF
TRBV6-5	14	.	TRBJ1-6	TRBD1	TGTGCCAGCACTTCGGGACAGCATAATTCACCCCTCCACTTT	CASTSGQHNSPLHF
TRBV6-4	13	.	TRBJ1-6	.	TGTGCCAGCAGTGAGTCCGGGAATTCACCCCTCCACTTT	CASSESGNSPLHF
TRBV19	13	.	TRBJ1-5	.	TGTGCCAGTAGTATACAGGGTGGACAGCCCCAGCATTTT	CASSIQGGQPQHF
TRBV7-9	14	.	TRBJ1-5	.	TGTGCCAGCAGCCGGACGGGGCAGGGACAGCCCCAGCATTTT	CASSRTGQGQPQHF
TRBV7-2	15	few	TRBJ1-1	TRBD1	TGTGCCAGCAGCCCCTCGGGACAGCGCTTATCTGAAGCTTTCTTT	CASSPSGQRLSEAFF
TRBV7-9	18	.	TRBJ2-6	.	TGTGCCAGCAGGCCGCCTCGACGTACCAACTCTGGGGCCAACGTCCTGACTTTC	CASRPPRRTNSGANVLTF
TRBV19	14	.	TRBJ2-3	TRBD1	TGTGCCAGTAAGAGGACAGGGCGCACAGATACGCAGTATTTT	CASKRTGRTDTQYF
TRBV25-1	14	.	TRBJ1-6	TRBD1	TGTGCCAGCAGTGGACCGGGACAGGGATCACCCCTCCACTTT	CASSGPGQGSPLHF
TRBV13	16	once	TRBJ2-7	.	TGTGCCAGCAGCCCCTTGGCGGCATCCCACTCCTACGAGCAGTACTTC	CASSPLAASHSYEQYF
TRBV5-6	18	.	TRBJ2-7	.	TGTGCCAGCAGCTCGATGATGTTAACGGGACGCTACTCCTACGAGCAGTACTTC	CASSSMMLTGRYSYEQYF
TRBV7-3	14	.	TRBJ2-1	TRBD2	TGTGCCAGCTCCACTAGCGGGAGGGAAAATGAGCAGTTCTTC	CASSTSGRENEQFF
TRBV5-6	16	.	TRBJ1-5	TRBD1	TGTGCCAGCAGCTTGGCCCTTGACAGGGTCAATCAGCCCCAGCATTTT	CASSLALDRVNQPQHF
TRBV7-2	15	.	TRBJ2-7	TRBD2	TGTGCCAGCAGCTTAAACGGGGACTACGCCTACGAGCAGTACTTC	CASSLNGDYAYEQYF
TRBV9	16	.	TRBJ2-3	.	TGTGCCAGCAGCCGGGGGCTAGCTCGCGCCACAGATACGCAGTATTTT	CASSRGLARATDTQYF
TRBV28	17	.	TRBJ1-1	TRBD1	TGTGCCAGCAGTTTCCGGACAGGGGGCGGGTCGGCCACTGAAGCTTTCTTT	CASSFRTGGGSATEAFF
TRBV28	11	.	TRBJ1-4	.	TGTGCCAGCAGTCCTAATATAAAACTGTTTTTT	CASSPNIKLFF
TRBV2	16	once	TRBJ2-2	TRBD2	TGTGCCAGCAGTGGACTAGCGGGAGGGGGTACCGGGGAGCTGTTTTTT	CASSGLAGGGTGELFF
TRBV30	14	.	TRBJ1-4	TRBD1	TGTGCCTGGAGTACGAGGGACAGGGCCGAAAAACTGTTTTTT	CAWSTRDRAEKLFF
TRBV14	14	.	TRBJ1-2	.	TGTGCCAGCAGCCTTAAAGTGGGAGGTTATGGCTACACCTTC	CASSLKVGGYGYTF
TRBV7-3	16	.	TRBJ2-5	.	TGTGCCAGCAGCTTAACTTTTAATCGGGAGCTCGAGACCCAGTACTTC	CASSLTFNRELETQYF
TRBV30	12	.	TRBJ1-2	.	TGTGCCTGGAGTCCCACAGCCTTCGGCTACACCTTC	CAWSPTAFGYTF
TRBV28	15	.	TRBJ1-5	TRBD1	TGTGCCAGCAGTTTATGGACAGGGCAATATCAGCCCCAGCATTTT	CASSLWTGQYQPQHF
TRBV11-1	11	.	TRBJ1-3	.	TGTGCCAGCAGCTTAAGTAACACCATATATTTT	CASSLSNTIYF
TRBV28	16	.	TRBJ2-2	TRBD1	TGTGCCAGCAGTCCACACCCGACAGGGGGAACCGGGGAGCTGTTTTTT	CASSPHPTGGTGELFF
TRBV2	16	once	TRBJ1-5	.	TGTGCCAGCAGCTATTCGAGGGCAGCAAGCAATCAGCCCCAGCATTTT	CASSYSRAASNQPQHF
TRBV6-1	10	.	TRBJ2-7	.	TGTGCCAGTCGCATCTACGAGCAGTACTTC	CASRIYEQYF
TRBV2	16	.	TRBJ2-3	TRBD2	TGTGCCAGCAGTGAAAGACTAGCGGGTAGCACAGATACGCAGTATTTT	CASSERLAGSTDTQYF
TRBV28	16	.	TRBJ1-2	.	TGTGCCAGCAGTTTACGCCAAGCCACAGGGCTTGGGGGCTACACCTTC	CASSLRQATGLGGYTF
TRBV6-5	15	.	TRBJ2-5	.	TGTGCCAGCAGTTACACGGGACAATCCTCGGAGACCCAGTACTTC	CASSYTGQSSETQYF
TRBV28	15	.	TRBJ2-7	TRBD2	TGTGCCAGCAGTTACCCCCGGGGGGTCTACGAGGGGCAGTACTTC	CASSYPRGVYEGQYF
TRBV7-3	14	few	TRBJ1-1	.	TGTGCCAGCAGCTTAACTGCCCTGAACACTGAAGCTTTCTTT	CASSLTALNTEAFF